The 9 T cell receptor beta chains in this list originate from one sample, sequenced in a study of blood T cell repertoires in COVID-19. This table comes from immunoSEQ multiplex PCR, and its TCRdb copy is limited to in-frame clones, with some not included. The table includes about 97,000 clones, roughly 82% detected once. Sequencing was done on a sample of peripheral blood. These receptors originate from a human donor in a cohort sampled during active COVID-19.

This rearrangement joins TRBV4-1 to TRBJ2-5; weak D call: TRBD1 (5 bases). Germline loops: CDR1 MGHRA, CDR2 YSYEKL. Trimming pared 0 bases from V and 2 bases from J, leaving 10 bases between. CDR3 length: 15 residues. CDR3 bases: TGCGCCAGCAGCCAAGATGGGAACAGGCAAGAGACCCAGTACTTC. Translated, it gives CASSQDGNRQETQYF.

The chain recombines TRBV24-1 with TRBJ1-5, with 8 bases that match TRBD1. The CDR3 sequence is 15 residues long. Looked up from germline, CDR1 is KGHDR and CDR2 is SFDVKD. Germline trimming cut 1 base from V and 6 bases from J; bases unmatched to any gene: 4. The DNA for the CDR3 is TGTGCCACCAGTGATTTCATTGACAGGGGTCAGCCCCAGCATTTT. It specifies CATSDFIDRGQPQHF.

The rearrangement links TRBV6-6 to TRBJ2-3; perhaps TRBD2 as D (6 bases). This CDR3 spans 17 amino acids. V lost 5 bases to trimming and J lost 0 bases, with 18 bases between them. Germline CDR1 reads MNHNY; CDR2 reads SVGAGI (reference sequence). CDR3 amino acids: CASSPRPRDFSTDTQYF. CDR3 sequence (DNA): TGTGCCAGCAGTCCCCGGCCCCGGGACTTTAGCACAGATACGCAGTATTTT.

V and J are TRBV15 and TRBJ1-1; D might be TRBD1 (6 bases). Trimming left V 9 bases short and J 1 base short, with 12 bases between. The length of the CDR3 is 13 residues. CDR1 is LNHNV and CDR2 is YYDKDF in the germline V gene (reference sequence). The CDR3 nucleotides read TGTGCCACGAGTACAGGGCGGAACACTGAAGCTTTCTTT. Translated, it gives CATSTGRNTEAFF. Full variable domain (missing parts from reference TRBV15 and TRBJ1-1): DAMVIQNPRYQVTQFGKPVTLSCSQTLNHNVMYWYQQKSSQAPKLLFHYYDKDFNNEADTPDNFQSRRPNTSFCFLDIRSPGLGDTAMYLCATSTGRNTEAFFGQGTRLTVV.

The chain joins TRBV6-5 to TRBJ2-7, with D possibly TRBD2 on 5 matching bases. V lost 4 bases and J lost 0, with 10 bases in between. CDR3 length: 14 residues. Per the germline V gene, CDR1 is MNHEY and CDR2 is SVGAGI. The chain's CDR3 is CASSSFRGSYEQYF. DNA of the CDR3: TGTGCCAGCAGTTCATTCCGGGGCTCCTACGAGCAGTACTTC.

The chain is built from TRBV6-5 and TRBJ1-4, with TRBD1 as a possible D gene (5 bases). The V gene lost 8 bases and the J gene lost 0 bases, with 10 bases spanning the gap. This CDR3 contains 14 residues. The V gene's germline CDR1 is MNHEY and CDR2 SVGAGI. The CDR3 here is CASSGGATNEKLFF. CDR3 in DNA: TGTGCCAGCTCCGGGGGTGCAACTAATGAAAAACTGTTTTTT.

This chain joins TRBV28 and TRBJ2-1; a possible D gene is TRBD1 (6 bases). Germline V gives CDR1 MDHEN, CDR2 SYDVKM. This CDR3 has 13 residues. The V gene lost 4 bases and the J gene lost 5 bases, with 9 bases spanning the gap. CDR3 nucleotides: TGTGCCAGCAGTTCAGGACAGAACAATGAGCAGTTCTTC. This translates into CASSSGQNNEQFF. The variable domain in full, with the rest retrieved from reference TRBV28 and TRBJ2-1, is DVKVTQSSRYLVKRTGEKVFLECVQDMDHENMFWYRQDPGLGLRLIYFSYDVKMKEKGDIPEGYSVSREKKERFSLILESASTNQTSMYLCASSSGQNNEQFFGPGTRLTVL.

The chain combines TRBV6-2 or TRBV6-3 with TRBJ1-5; TRBD1 aligns across 9 bases. CDR1 and CDR2 (germline): MNHEY, SVGEGT. The CDR3 spans 15 residues. V trimming: 6 bases; J trimming: 3 bases; junction bases outside the gene matches: 6. CDR3 sequence: CASSWDRVYNQPQHF. The DNA of the CDR3 is TGTGCCAGCAGCTGGGACAGGGTTTACAATCAGCCCCAGCATTTT.

CDR3 in amino acids: CASSYEAPQTQYF. CDR3 coding DNA: TGTGCCAGCAGTTACGAGGCCCCCCAGACCCAGTACTTC. The V and J genes are TRBV6-6 and TRBJ2-5, with D unresolved. This CDR3 comprises 13 residues. The V gene lost 2 bases and the J gene lost 6 bases, with 10 bases spanning the gap. Looked up from germline, CDR1 is MNHNY and CDR2 is SVGAGI (reference sequence).